What follows describes a single T cell receptor (beta chain). No antigen is known for it. Healthy bone marrow donors formed the donor group. CDR1 is SQVTM and CDR2 is ANQGSEA in the germline V gene. V shed 1 base and J shed 1 base, with 4 bases lying between them. This CDR3 contains 12 residues. The sample belongs to a study of cytomegalovirus exposure and HLA in healthy donors. The PCR contained 60 Vbeta and 13 Jbeta primers. Clones were sequenced by immunoSEQ multiplex PCR, and TCRdb holds only the in-frame ones, with some missing. The data contain roughly 190,000 clones, approximately 82% of them singletons. Study findings and constraints: An apparent linkage of common viral pathogens to several of the most significant clusters emerged in a later analysis. The study put 150 or so TCR beta chains on its list as cytomegalovirus-associated.

This clonotype was obtained from a woman in her late teens or twenties in good health and CMV-seronegative. V is TRBV29-1 and J is TRBJ1-1; D is uncertain. The material sequenced was PBMCs. CDR3 protein: CSVEGGNTEAFF. The DNA for the CDR3 is TGCAGCGTTGAAGGAGGGAACACTGAAGCTTTCTTT.